Listed below are T cell receptor beta chains from one sample, sequenced in a study of shared clonotypes between healthy human individuals. Repertoires were generated with immunoSEQ multiplex PCR, while TCRdb's copy carries only in-frame clones and drops some. Of about 1.5 million clones listed, approximately 98% are singletons. What was sequenced was naive CD4+ T cells sorted from blood. The receptors originated from a man aged 25-45 years in good health. CDR3s include the opening cysteine and the closing phenylalanine or tryptophan. The D gene is left open where the match is weak. The size entry is marked missing in some rows and otherwise reads once, few, many or a size class.

V: TRBV2; J: TRBJ2-7; length: 12; D: TRBD1; size: -; DNA: TGTGCCAGCAGTCCAGGGGGCTACGAGCAGTACTTC; CDR3: CASSPGGYEQYF
V: TRBV28; J: TRBJ2-5; length: 14; D: -; size: -; DNA: TGTGCCAGCAGTTTAGGCCCCACTCAAGAGACCCAGTACTTC; CDR3: CASSLGPTQETQYF
V: TRBV6-1; J: TRBJ2-7; length: 13; D: -; size: once; DNA: TGTGCCAGCAGTGAAGCGGGGTGGGACGAGCAGTACTTC; CDR3: CASSEAGWDEQYF
V: TRBV18; J: TRBJ2-3; length: 15; D: TRBD2; size: -; DNA: TGTGCCAGCTCACCGGGACTAGAGCCCTCAGATACGCAGTATTTT; CDR3: CASSPGLEPSDTQYF
V: TRBV7-9; J: TRBJ2-1; length: 17; D: TRBD1; size: -; DNA: TGTGCCAGCAGCGGGCGGGACAGGGGGCGGGGATACAATGAGCAGTTCTTC; CDR3: CASSGRDRGRGYNEQFF
V: TRBV21-1; J: TRBJ2-7; length: 18; D: -; size: -; DNA: TGTGCCAGCAGCAAAGGGCGGGAGGGGAACCTAAGCTCCTACGAGCAGTACTTC; CDR3: CASSKGREGNLSSYEQYF
V: TRBV5-4; J: TRBJ2-3; length: 13; D: -; size: -; DNA: TGTGCCAGCAGCTGGGCGGGGACAGATACGCAGTATTTT; CDR3: CASSWAGTDTQYF
V: TRBV28; J: TRBJ2-1; length: 15; D: -; size: -; DNA: TGTGCCAGCAGTCTCGACAGACGCTCCTACAATGAGCAGTTCTTC; CDR3: CASSLDRRSYNEQFF
V: TRBV25-1; J: TRBJ2-7; length: 12; D: -; size: -; DNA: TGTGCCAGCAGTGCTTACTCCTACGAGCAGTACTTC; CDR3: CASSAYSYEQYF
V: TRBV2; J: TRBJ2-2; length: 15; D: TRBD2; size: once; DNA: TGTGCCAGCAGAGGAACTAGCGGGAGTACCGGGGAGCTGTTTTTT; CDR3: CASRGTSGSTGELFF
V: TRBV9; J: TRBJ2-1; length: 15; D: -; size: -; DNA: TGTGCCAGCAGCGTAGCCAGCGGGCTTCACAATGAGCAGTTCTTC; CDR3: CASSVASGLHNEQFF
V: TRBV6-5; J: TRBJ1-3; length: 15; D: -; size: -; DNA: TGTGCCAGCAGTTACTCTAGGGATCCTGGAAACACCATATATTTT; CDR3: CASSYSRDPGNTIYF
V: TRBV2; J: TRBJ2-5; length: 13; D: -; size: -; DNA: TGTGCCGGCGGGACAGAGCCATCAGAGACCCAGTACTTC; CDR3: CAGGTEPSETQYF
V: TRBV7-8; J: TRBJ1-4; length: 15; D: -; size: -; DNA: TGTGCCAGCAGCGTTTCCGGGACGGAGAATGAAAAACTGTTTTTT; CDR3: CASSVSGTENEKLFF
V: TRBV2; J: TRBJ2-7; length: 13; D: -; size: -; DNA: TGTGCCAGCAAGGGAGGACTCACCTACGAGCAGTACTTC; CDR3: CASKGGLTYEQYF
V: TRBV5-6; J: TRBJ1-2; length: 13; D: -; size: -; DNA: TGTGCCAGCAGCCCCGACAGGAACTATGGCTACACCTTC; CDR3: CASSPDRNYGYTF
V: TRBV6-6; J: TRBJ2-5; length: 15; D: TRBD2; size: -; DNA: TGTGCCAGCAGTTCCTCCTCTAGCGGCCAAGAGACCCAGTACTTC; CDR3: CASSSSSSGQETQYF
V: TRBV7-6; J: TRBJ2-7; length: 17; D: -; size: -; DNA: TGTGCCAGCAGCTTAGCGGCGGTTCCCGCATCCACCTACGAGCAGTACTTC; CDR3: CASSLAAVPASTYEQYF
V: TRBV9; J: TRBJ1-3; length: 15; D: -; size: -; DNA: TGTGCCAGCAGCGTAGCTACGGGGCAGGGAAACACCATATATTTT; CDR3: CASSVATGQGNTIYF
V: TRBV2; J: TRBJ2-3; length: 14; D: -; size: -; DNA: TGTGCCAGCTCTGCCCGGGGCGGGGCAGATACGCAGTATTTT; CDR3: CASSARGGADTQYF